The entry that follows covers one T cell receptor (beta chain) sequence. Reverse transcription of extracted RNA yielded cDNA, which provided the sequencing template. Sequencing used immunoSEQ multiplex PCR; TCRdb keeps in-frame clones, though not all of them. The sample comprises about 180,000 clones, around 64% of which are singletons, and 9.5% to 12% rests with the top ten. CDR1 is GTSNPN and CDR2 is SVGIG in the germline V gene (reference sequence). V was pared by 2 bases and J by 5 bases, with 5 bases of the junction left unmatched. The CDR3 is made up of 13 amino acids. Collected material from alopecia areata patients comprised lesional scalp punch biopsies and peripheral blood. The data belong to a study of CD8+ T cells in alopecia areata. Study as a whole: A regimen of oral tofacitinib, 5 to 10 mg twice daily, was given to treated patients.

The starting material was CD8+ T cells sorted from blood, obtained at week 0. This receptor was taken from a human donor with alopecia areata. The chain is built from TRBV30 and TRBJ2-5; 7 nucleotides agree with TRBD1. CDR3 protein: CAWSTGVEETQYF. The CDR3 coding sequence is TGTGCCTGGAGTACAGGGGTAGAGGAGACCCAGTACTTC.